This passage covers 32 T cell receptor beta chains from one sample sequenced in a study of T cell responses to AZD1222 COVID-19 vaccine. Measured with immunoSEQ multiplex PCR; TCRdb has only the in-frame clones, and not every one. Counted here are around 130,000 clones, about 89% occurring once; the ten biggest clones make up 9.5%. Material: peripheral blood, obtained 28 days after the second AZD1222 dose. The receptor set was obtained from an adult who received the AZD1222 COVID-19 vaccine.

The V call is TRBV18, the J call TRBJ1-3, with 7 bases aligning to TRBD1. From germline, CDR1 is KGHSH and CDR2 LQKENI. The ends lost 2 bases at V and 0 bases at J; junction bases unmatched: 7. This CDR3 has 17 residues. The CDR3 DNA reads as TGTGCCAGCTCACCAGCTCCAGGGGGTAGCTCTGGAAACACCATATATTTT. It codes for CASSPAPGGSSGNTIYF.

The chain has TRBV12-5 and TRBJ2-5; D gene ambiguous. The germline V and J ends were trimmed by 4 bases and 4 bases, with 4 bases remaining between them. CDR1 and CDR2 from the germline V gene are LGHNT and FRNRAP. The CDR3 is made up of 11 amino acids. The CDR3 loop is CASGSIETQYF. The CDR3 nucleotides are TGTGCTAGTGGTTCTATAGAGACCCAGTACTTC.

V and J are TRBV4-1 and TRBJ1-2; 10 bases fit TRBD1. The J segment lost 0 bases and the V segment lost 3 bases, leaving 7 bases of the junction unmatched. The CDR3 spans 17 residues. Per germline, CDR1 MGHRA and CDR2 YSYEKL. CDR3: CASSHLTGGQANYGYTF. CDR3 bases: TGCGCCAGCAGCCACCTGACAGGGGGCCAAGCTAACTATGGCTACACCTTC.

The chain has TRBV5-1 and TRBJ2-3; 9 bases line up with TRBD2. The ends lost 0 bases at V and 1 base at J; junction bases unmatched: 3. CDR3 length equals 16 residues. Germline CDR1 reads SGHRS; CDR2 reads YFSETQ. CDR3 sequence: CASSLVSGRGTDTQYF. The CDR3 nucleotides are TGCGCCAGCAGCTTGGTTAGCGGGAGAGGCACAGATACGCAGTATTTT.

The chain joins TRBV9 to TRBJ2-2; tentatively, D is TRBD1 (6 bases). The CDR3 is 15 amino acids. In germline, CDR1 is SGDLS, CDR2 YYNGEE. V shed 0 bases and J shed 1 base, with 7 bases lying between them. The CDR3 reads CASSVGGGNTGELFF. CDR3 DNA: TGTGCCAGCAGCGTAGGAGGGGGGAACACCGGGGAGCTGTTTTTT.

J is TRBJ1-6 and V is TRBV19, with D possibly TRBD1 on 6 matching bases. Germline CDR1 LNHDA, CDR2 SQIVND (reference sequence). V was trimmed by 3 bases and J by 8 bases, leaving 11 bases between them. This CDR3 has 14 residues. CDR3 protein: CASSIRGGDSPLHF. CDR3 coding DNA: TGTGCCAGTAGTATCAGGGGCGGCGATTCACCCCTCCACTTT.

The CDR3 region has the DNA TGTGCCGGCCAGGTCTCTGGGGCCAACGTCCTGACTTTC. Translated: CAGQVSGANVLTF. The chain has TRBV3-1 (or the pseudogene TRBV3-2) and TRBJ2-6; D unclear. This CDR3 spans 13 amino acids. The germline gives CDR1 LGHDT, CDR2 YNNKEL (reference sequence). With 11 bases removed from V and 0 bases from J, the gap between germline ends came to 8 bases.

This chain connects TRBV19 to TRBJ1-5; D remains ambiguous. The CDR3 has 15 residues. Trimming took off 5 bases at V and 2 bases at J, with 13 bases between the two ends. Germline lookup yields CDR1 LNHDA and CDR2 SQIVND (reference sequence). CDR3 in amino acids: CASSPGLRGNQPQHF. DNA of the CDR3: TGTGCCAGTAGTCCTGGGTTGAGGGGCAATCAGCCCCAGCATTTT.

A word on this clone: Mismatch with germline at one junction end may stem from a read error. This rearrangement joins TRBV19 to TRBJ1-6; tentative D call: TRBD1 (6 bases). Germline lookup yields CDR1 LNHDA and CDR2 SQIVND (reference sequence). CDR3 length equals 15 residues. CDR3 sequence reads: CASSITGSYNSPLHF. CDR3 in DNA: TGTGCCAGTAGTATAACAGGGTCCTACAATTCACCCCTCCACTTT.

The V gene is TRBV5-1, the J gene TRBJ2-2; maybe TRBD1 (6 bases). Germline CDR1 is SGHRS and CDR2 is YFSETQ. This CDR3 is 13 amino acids long. The ends were cut back, 4 bases at V and 5 bases at J, with 9 bases in the middle. In nucleotides, the CDR3 is TGCGCCAGCAGCACACAGGGTACCGGGGAGCTGTTTTTT. It translates to CASSTQGTGELFF.

V is TRBV11-2 and J is TRBJ1-3; unclear D gene. Trimming took off 0 bases at V and 2 bases at J, with 20 bases between the two ends. This CDR3 has 19 amino acids. The V gene's germline CDR1 is SGHAT and CDR2 FQNNGV. The CDR3 DNA sequence: TGTGCCAGCAGCTTAGACCGGGCCCCTGCAAGTCGGACTGGAAACACCATATATTTT. Translation: CASSLDRAPASRTGNTIYF.

The chain couples TRBV7-9 to TRBJ1-5; perhaps TRBD1 as D (5 bases). This CDR3 comprises 14 residues. The V gene lost 4 bases and the J gene lost 1 base, with 8 bases spanning the gap. Germline V gives CDR1 SEHNR, CDR2 FQNEAQ (reference sequence). For the CDR3, the DNA is TGTGCCAGCAGCTGGGGGGGGAGCAATCAGCCCCAGCATTTT. Encoded protein: CASSWGGSNQPQHF.

This chain connects TRBV3-1 (or the pseudogene TRBV3-2) to TRBJ1-1; D perhaps matches TRBD1 (5 bases). The germline CDR1 and CDR2 sequences are LGHDT and YNNKEL (reference sequence). The CDR3 runs 14 residues. Trimming cost V 2 bases and J 1 base, with 8 bases left between them. The CDR3 sequence: CASSQPGRNTEAFF. CDR3 DNA: TGTGCCAGCAGCCAACCAGGGAGGAACACTGAAGCTTTCTTT.

Turning to this clone: This sample includes further DNA sequences coding for the same CDR3. Written as DNA, the CDR3 is TGTGCCAGCAGTGAAGGGGGGAACTATGGCTACACCTTC. Its protein product is CASSEGGNYGYTF. The chain is built from TRBV2 and TRBJ1-2; the D gene is possibly TRBD1 (5 bases). V was pared by 1 base and J by 2 bases, with 5 bases between. The CDR3 has 13 residues. CDR1 is SNHLY, CDR2 FYNNEI, per germline.

This clone occurred once. This sample includes further DNA sequences coding for the same CDR3. J is TRBJ1-1 and V is TRBV6-5; D gene unclear. Germline lookup yields CDR1 MNHEY and CDR2 SVGAGI. V lost 6 bases and J lost 2, with 4 bases in between. The CDR3 length is 11 residues. The CDR3 reads CASSRNTEAFF. DNA of the CDR3: TGTGCCAGCAGCCGCAACACTGAAGCTTTCTTT.

In this sample, this clone turned up once. The rearrangement links TRBV20-1 to TRBJ2-3; 10 bases align to TRBD1. Germline assignment: CDR1 DFQATT and CDR2 SNEGSKA (reference sequence). The V gene end was trimmed by 3 bases and the J gene end by 0 bases; junction bases not matched to a gene: 6. The CDR3 contains 16 residues. CDR3 amino acids: CSASSPGQGSTDTQYF. CDR3 nucleotide sequence: TGCAGTGCTAGTTCGCCGGGACAGGGGAGCACAGATACGCAGTATTTT.

There are a few counts of this clone. The chain carries TRBV10-1 and TRBJ2-1; D remains unclear. Germline V gene lookup returns CDR1 WNHNN and CDR2 SYGVQD (reference sequence). V gave up 2 bases and J gave up 4 bases, with 12 bases separating them. The CDR3 is made up of 15 amino acids. Here the CDR3 reads CASSEKNNLYNEQFF. CDR3 DNA: TGCGCCAGCAGTGAGAAAAACAACCTATACAATGAGCAGTTCTTC.

V usage is TRBV3-1 (or the pseudogene TRBV3-2) and J usage is TRBJ1-2; D not certain. Germline loops: CDR1 LGHDT, CDR2 YNNKEL (reference sequence). CDR3 length: 12 residues. Trimming took 4 bases from V and 1 from J, leaving 4 bases between them. The chain's CDR3 is CASSLYNYGYTF. CDR3 DNA: TGTGCCAGCAGCCTATATAACTATGGCTACACCTTC.

This sequence joins TRBV2 and TRBJ1-2; 7 nucleotides match TRBD1. This CDR3 is built from 13 residues. Germline CDR1 SNHLY, CDR2 FYNNEI. The junction had 9 bases not matched to a gene; V was cut back by 6 bases and J by 8 bases. Written as DNA, the CDR3 is TGTGCCAGCAGCGATAACTGGACAGGCGGCTACACCTTC. Translating it yields CASSDNWTGGYTF.

The gene calls are TRBV27 and TRBJ2-7, with no clear D. CDR1 and CDR2 from the germline V gene are MNHEY and SMNVEV (reference sequence). V lost 5 bases, J lost 3 bases, and 17 bases lay in between. This CDR3 has 15 residues. The CDR3, as DNA: TGTGCCAGCAGTCAAAAGGACGACCCGAACTACGAGCAGTACTTC. This encodes CASSQKDDPNYEQYF.

The V and J genes are TRBV7-2 and TRBJ2-2; TRBD1 or TRBD2 may be the D gene (6 bases each). V was trimmed by 4 bases and J by 5 bases, leaving 14 bases between them. Germline V gene data show CDR1 as SGHTA and CDR2 as FQGNSA. CDR3 size: 15 residues. CDR3 in DNA: TGTGCCAGCAGCTCACGGGGGACAACGACCGGGGAGCTGTTTTTT. This translates into CASSSRGTTTGELFF. The complete variable domain, with remaining parts taken from reference TRBV7-2 and TRBJ2-2, reads GAGVSQSPSNKVTEKGKDVELRCDPISGHTALYWYRQSLGQGLEFLIYFQGNSAPDKSGLPSDRFSAERTGGSVSTLTIQRTQQEDSAVYLCASSSRGTTTGELFFGEGSRLTVL.

The chain links TRBV5-8 to TRBJ1-5, with D unclear. CDR3 size: 16 residues. Trimming left V 0 bases short and J 5 bases short, with 15 bases between. From germline, CDR1 is SGHTS and CDR2 YDEGEE. The CDR3 DNA follows: TGTGCCAGCAGCTTGGGAGGGTTGGTTGGTCATCAGCCCCAGCATTTT. It translates to CASSLGGLVGHQPQHF. Based on the CDR3 plus reference TRBV5-8 and TRBJ1-5, the full variable domain is EAGVTQSPTHLIKTRGQQATLRCSPISGHTSVYWYQQALGLGLQFLLWYDEGEERNRGNFPPRFSGRQFPNYSSELNVNALELEDSALYLCASSLGGLVGHQPQHFGDGTRLSIL.

This chain uses TRBV7-9 with TRBJ2-1; D is possibly TRBD2 (6 bases). The CDR3 extends over 15 amino acids. Germline assignment: CDR1 SEHNR and CDR2 FQNEAQ (reference sequence). Trimming removed 0 bases at V and 8 bases at J, with 14 bases between. CDR3 loop: CASSLAGMEGYEQFF. DNA for the CDR3: TGTGCCAGCAGCTTAGCCGGAATGGAGGGTTATGAGCAGTTCTTC.

The chain joins TRBV6-2 or TRBV6-3 to TRBJ1-5; no firm D call. V dropped 6 bases and J dropped 1 base, with 19 bases sitting between them. The CDR3 is 17 amino acids. From germline, CDR1 is MNHEY and CDR2 SVGEGT. CDR3 sequence: CASSPRRRGGSNQPQHF. CDR3 in DNA: TGTGCCAGCAGCCCCCGGAGGCGGGGAGGAAGCAATCAGCCCCAGCATTTT.

This clone was detected once. The chain employs TRBV11-2 and TRBJ2-7; tentatively, D is TRBD1 (5 bases). Germline-derived CDR1 and CDR2 are SGHAT and FQNNGV. Trimming took off 3 bases at V and 1 base at J, with 16 bases between the two ends. The CDR3 is 16 amino acids. The CDR3 DNA reads TGTGCCAGCAGCTTGACAGCCACAATCAATTCCTACGAGCAGTACTTC. As protein: CASSLTATINSYEQYF.

The table lists this clone with a count of one. CDR3 amino acids: CASSDVQGSTPHF. CDR3 sequence (DNA): TGTGCCAGCAGTGACGTACAGGGGTCAACCCCCCACTTT. The chain joins TRBV6-1 to TRBJ1-6, with 7 bases fitting TRBD1. CDR1 and CDR2 (germline): MNHNS, SASEGT. There are 13 residues in the CDR3. Trimming at V came to 3 bases and at J to 18 bases, leaving 11 bases not matched to a gene.

The V gene is TRBV5-3, the J gene TRBJ1-2; possibly TRBD1 for D (5 bases). TRBV5-3 counts as an open reading frame of uncertain function. V dropped 2 bases and J dropped 4 bases, with 15 bases sitting between them. The CDR3 is 15 residues long. CDR3 DNA sequence: TGTGCCAGAAGCTTCTGTGGGACCACGGCCTATGGCTACACCTTC. It specifies CARSFCGTTAYGYTF.

As regards this clone: This sample includes further DNA sequences coding for the same CDR3. J is TRBJ1-1 and V is TRBV7-9; D call uncertain. Trimming cost V 1 base and J 4 bases, with 1 base left between them. This CDR3 comprises 11 residues. Germline assignment: CDR1 SEHNR and CDR2 FQNEAQ (reference sequence). CDR3 region: CASSLGTEAFF. Here the CDR3 DNA reads TGTGCCAGCAGCTTAGGCACTGAAGCTTTCTTT.

This clone occurred once. Here the CDR3 DNA reads TGTGCCAGCAGCTTGGAGTGGTTAGGGTATAGCAATCAGCCCCAGCATTTT. This translates into CASSLEWLGYSNQPQHF. The chain couples TRBV5-5 to TRBJ1-5; D not certain. The V end was cut by 0 bases, the J end by 0 bases, with 13 bases between. The V gene's germline CDR1 is SGHKS and CDR2 YYEKEE (reference sequence). The CDR3 loop spans 17 amino acids.

A note on this clone: A read error may account for a junction end that differs from germline. The V and J genes are TRBV30 and TRBJ1-4; TRBD1 matches 9 bases. The CDR3 totals 13 residues. In germline, CDR1 is GTSNPN, CDR2 SVGIG (reference sequence). CDR3 nucleotides: TGTGCCTGGTCGCCGGGACAGGGAGTTGTAGGGCTTTTT. Its protein product is CAWSPGQGVVGLF.

The rearrangement uses TRBV11-2 and TRBJ1-2; no clear D. The CDR3 is 11 residues long. The germline V gene has CDR1 SGHAT and CDR2 FQNNGV. Trimming left V 5 bases short and J 4 bases short, with 5 bases between. In DNA form, the CDR3 reads TGTGCCAGCAGCCCCAGCTATGGCTACACCTTC. Translated: CASSPSYGYTF.

The chain recombines TRBV6-1 with TRBJ1-2; D is perhaps TRBD1 (5 bases). The germline V gene has CDR1 MNHNS and CDR2 SASEGT. The CDR3 sequence is 15 residues long. Deletions cut 2 bases from V and 7 bases from J, with 17 bases between. CDR3 amino acids: CASSESIRGRSGYTF. The CDR3 nucleotides read TGTGCCAGCAGTGAAAGTATTAGGGGACGAAGTGGCTACACCTTC.